This TCR beta chain was documented in a study of CD8+CD57+ T cells in acquired aplastic anemia. At the level of the study: Sorted CD4+ and CD8+ cells gave a mean 3.2 ug DNA, range about 0.19 to 27.4 ug.

About this clonotype itself: The target antigen is unknown.

Study conclusions and caveats: Some 29 shared CD8+ CDR3s appeared highly expressed within patients' immunodominant clones.

The CDR3 sequence is 15 residues long. Per germline, CDR1 LNHNV and CDR2 YYDKDF (reference sequence). V gave up 3 bases and J gave up 1 base, with 13 bases separating them. Genomic DNA, the template, was used for profiling of the TCR beta VDJ and CDR3. TCRdb used MiXCR to reprocess the reads, holding one entry per CDR3 protein. The top ten hold approximately 3% of the sample, which has 160,000 or so distinct CDR3 sequences, 40% to 55% seen once. For sequencing, patients were chosen who had shown expansion of CD8+CD57+ cells by flow cytometry. Specimen: sorted CD4+, CD8+, or CD8+CD57+ T cells (not recorded which) from PBMCs. The source of this sequence is a human donor with aplastic anemia. This chain uses TRBV15 with TRBJ2-7; no clear D gene. CDR3 nucleotides: TGTGCCACCAGCAGCTTGGACCCCGGGTCCTACGAGCAGTACTTC. It is translated as CATSSLDPGSYEQYF.